These 22 T cell receptor beta chains came from one sample sequenced in a study of identifying expanded T cells in peripheral blood. The method was immunoSEQ multiplex PCR; TCRdb's version includes in-frame clones alone and lacks a portion of them. The sample holds approximately 90,000 clones, about 88% seen once. Source material: blood. These receptors originate from a person aged 18 to 70 in good health.

The gene calls are TRBV10-2 and TRBJ2-7; 9 bases agree with TRBD2. This CDR3 has 15 amino acids. Unmatched junction bases numbered 10, after V lost 6 bases and J lost 4 bases. Germline CDR1 is WSHSY and CDR2 is SAAADI. CDR3 region: CASREREVSLYEQYF. The CDR3 nucleotides read TGCGCCAGCAGAGAGCGGGAGGTATCCTTATACGAGCAGTACTTC.

The CDR3, as DNA: TGTGCCAGCAGCTTAGCCTCACCGACAGGGGGAGGTTATGGCTACACCTTC. Amino acids: CASSLASPTGGGYGYTF. The chain joins TRBV7-8 to TRBJ1-2; TRBD1 matches 9 bases. Germline loops: CDR1 SGHVS, CDR2 FQNEAQ. The CDR3 spans 17 residues. Trimming cost V 0 bases and J 5 bases; bases outside gene matches: 10. Based on the CDR3 plus reference TRBV7-8 and TRBJ1-2, the full variable domain is GAGVSQSPRYKVAKRGQDVALRCDPISGHVSLFWYQQALGQGPEFLTYFQNEAQLDKSGLPSDRFFAERPEGSVSTLKIQRTQQEDSAVYLCASSLASPTGGGYGYTFGSGTRLTVV.

The rearrangement joins TRBV29-1 to TRBJ1-1; D gene unclear. The V end lost 3 bases, the J end lost 0 bases, and 5 bases lay between the germline ends. From germline, CDR1 is SQVTM and CDR2 ANQGSEA. CDR3 length: 12 amino acids. CDR3 protein: CSVESVNTEAFF. As DNA, the CDR3 is TGCAGCGTTGAGTCAGTGAACACTGAAGCTTTCTTT.

The CDR3 sequence: CAISESGRNTEAFF. The CDR3 nucleotides are TGTGCCATCAGTGAGTCGGGGAGGAACACTGAAGCTTTCTTT. The chain recombines TRBV10-3 with TRBJ1-1; D unresolved. There are 14 residues in the CDR3. V gave up 0 bases and J gave up 1 base, with 6 bases separating them. The germline CDR1 and CDR2 sequences are ENHRY and SYGVKD.

The J gene is TRBJ1-3, the V gene TRBV6-5; D is unresolved. The V and J ends lost 6 bases and 2 bases respectively, with 11 bases between them. This CDR3 is 14 amino acids long. Germline CDR1 is MNHEY and CDR2 is SVGAGI. The CDR3: CASSLPPPGNTIYF. Written as DNA, the CDR3 is TGTGCCAGCAGCCTCCCGCCCCCTGGAAACACCATATATTTT.

The chain has TRBV5-4 and TRBJ1-1, with TRBD1 matching over 9 bases. V shed 4 bases, J shed 2 bases, and the junction held 6 bases outside the gene matches. Germline V gene lookup returns CDR1 SGHNT and CDR2 YYREEE (reference sequence). The CDR3 has 15 residues. As DNA, the CDR3 is TGTGCCAGCAGCGAAAGGACAGGGGAAAACACTGAAGCTTTCTTT. It codes for CASSERTGENTEAFF.

The J gene is TRBJ2-3, the V gene TRBV19, with TRBD1 matching 8 bases. Trimming took 6 bases from V and 6 from J; bases not matched to a gene: 2. CDR3 length equals 12 residues. The germline V gene has CDR1 LNHDA and CDR2 SQIVND (reference sequence). For the CDR3, the DNA is TGTGCCAGTAGCTACAGGGGGGATACGCAGTATTTT. Protein: CASSYRGDTQYF.

In DNA, the CDR3 is TGCGCCAGCAGCCCGGGACTAGCGGAATCCTACGAGCAGTACTTC. Encoded protein: CASSPGLAESYEQYF. The chain is built from TRBV4-3 and TRBJ2-7; 11 bases fit TRBD2. Germline V lookup: CDR1 LGHNA, CDR2 YSLEER. V lost 4 bases, J lost 1 base, and 3 bases stayed unmatched. This CDR3 comprises 15 residues.

This chain connects TRBV9 to TRBJ2-5, with 9 bases aligning to TRBD1. After removal of 4 bases from V and 5 bases from J, the junction contained 9 bases not matched to a gene. Germline V gene data show CDR1 as SGDLS and CDR2 as YYNGEE. The CDR3 length is 15 residues. This CDR3 reads CASSTAGTGLETQYF. The CDR3 DNA reads TGTGCCAGCAGCACCGCCGGGACAGGGCTCGAGACCCAGTACTTC.

The chain has TRBV15 and TRBJ1-1; weak D call: TRBD1 (6 bases). From germline, CDR1 is LNHNV and CDR2 YYDKDF (reference sequence). V was pared by 8 bases and J by 2 bases, with 9 bases between. The CDR3 consists of 12 residues. The CDR3 nucleotides read TGTGCCACCCAGACAGGCAACACTGAAGCTTTCTTT. Translation gives CATQTGNTEAFF.

This chain joins TRBV6-5 and TRBJ2-6; D unresolved. V was cut by 6 bases and J by 3 bases, with 9 bases left in between. Germline CDR1 and CDR2: MNHEY and SVGAGI. The CDR3 is made up of 14 amino acids. For the CDR3, the DNA is TGTGCCAGCAGCCCCACGGGTGGGGCCAACGTCCTGACTTTC. The encoded protein is CASSPTGGANVLTF.

The V call is TRBV6-1, the J call TRBJ2-7; D possibly uses TRBD1 or TRBD2 (5 bases each). The CDR3 is 13 residues long. Trimming left V 5 bases short and J 0 bases short, with 8 bases between. The germline gives CDR1 MNHNS, CDR2 SASEGT. This chain's CDR3 is CASSRDLSYEQYF. The CDR3 DNA follows: TGTGCCAGCAGTCGGGACCTCTCCTACGAGCAGTACTTC.

The V gene is TRBV27, the J gene TRBJ2-2, with no clear D. V was trimmed by 8 bases and J by 5 bases, leaving 6 bases between them. This CDR3 has 11 amino acids. CDR1 is MNHEY and CDR2 is SMNVEV in the germline V gene (reference sequence). CDR3 loop: CASWGTGELFF. In DNA, the CDR3 is TGTGCCAGCTGGGGTACCGGGGAGCTGTTTTTT.

CDR3 bases: TGTGCCAGTAGTATTCTGGCGGGGGGACCCACAGATACGCAGTATTTT. Protein sequence: CASSILAGGPTDTQYF. V usage is TRBV19 and J usage is TRBJ2-3, with 8 nucleotides matching TRBD2. The CDR3 extends over 16 amino acids. Germline V lookup: CDR1 LNHDA, CDR2 SQIVND (reference sequence). V lost 3 bases, J lost 2 bases, and 7 bases stayed unmatched.

The V gene is TRBV6-1, the J gene TRBJ2-7, with D possibly being TRBD2 (6 bases). Between the trimmed V and J ends, which lost 6 bases and 1 base, there was a span of 10 bases. Germline loops: CDR1 MNHNS, CDR2 SASEGT. CDR3 length equals 13 residues. The CDR3 nucleotides are TGTGCCAGCAGCGCCGGGACTTCCTACGAGCAGTACTTC. This gives the protein CASSAGTSYEQYF.

The chain joins TRBV30 to TRBJ2-7; D gene ambiguous. V lost 5 bases and J lost 3, with 11 bases in between. Germline CDR1 GTSNPN, CDR2 SVGIG (reference sequence). The CDR3 runs to 12 residues. The CDR3 nucleotides are TGTGCCTGGGGCCCCTCCGGCTACGAGCAGTACTTC. As protein: CAWGPSGYEQYF.

This clone appeared a single time. J is TRBJ1-6 and V is TRBV28; 8 bases map to TRBD1. Looked up from germline, CDR1 is MDHEN and CDR2 is SYDVKM. CDR3 length: 15 amino acids. V lost 5 bases, J lost 8 bases, and 8 bases stayed unmatched. CDR3 nucleotide sequence: TGTGCCAGCAGTGGTTCCGGGACAGGTGATTCACCCCTCCACTTT. This encodes CASSGSGTGDSPLHF.

The chain uses TRBV10-1 and TRBJ2-1; tentative D call: TRBD1 (5 bases). This CDR3 spans 17 amino acids. In germline, CDR1 is WNHNN, CDR2 SYGVQD (reference sequence). V was cut by 4 bases and J by 5 bases, with 21 bases left in between. The CDR3 is CASSVSRGVGENNEQFF. The DNA for the CDR3 is TGCGCCAGCAGTGTTAGCAGAGGCGTAGGGGAAAACAATGAGCAGTTCTTC.

The rearrangement links TRBV28 to TRBJ2-6; D possibly corresponds to TRBD1 (6 bases). This CDR3 comprises 17 residues. The V end lost 4 bases, the J end lost 2 bases, and 15 bases lay between the germline ends. CDR1 and CDR2 from the germline V gene are MDHEN and SYDVKM. DNA of the CDR3: TGTGCCAGCAGTTCCGGACAGACCACGGCTGGGGCCAACGTCCTGACTTTC. Amino acid sequence: CASSSGQTTAGANVLTF.

The V gene is TRBV6-1, the J gene TRBJ2-5; 9 bases fit TRBD1. Trimming removed 6 bases from V and 4 bases from J; junction bases left unmatched: 6. Germline loops: CDR1 MNHNS, CDR2 SASEGT. CDR3 size: 14 residues. The CDR3 protein is CASSGQGRGETQYF. The DNA of the CDR3 is TGTGCCAGCAGCGGACAGGGGAGGGGAGAGACCCAGTACTTC.

The chain links TRBV7-9 to TRBJ2-5; TRBD1 matches at 7 bases. Germline lookup yields CDR1 SEHNR and CDR2 FQNEAQ (reference sequence). The CDR3 loop spans 14 amino acids. J was trimmed by 5 bases and V by 4 bases; bases with no gene match: 7. Written as DNA, the CDR3 is TGTGCCAGCAGCTCCGGGACAGTATCCGAGACCCAGTACTTC. Encoded protein: CASSSGTVSETQYF.

V usage is TRBV6-6 and J usage is TRBJ1-5; no firm D call. CDR1 is MNHNY and CDR2 is SVGAGI in the germline V gene (reference sequence). Trimming cost V 2 bases and J 2 bases, with 4 bases left between them. The CDR3 totals 13 residues. The CDR3 region is CASSYGRNQPQHF. Written as DNA, the CDR3 is TGTGCCAGCAGTTACGGCCGCAATCAGCCCCAGCATTTT.